This entry is about one T cell receptor beta chain. Antigen unknown. The sample belongs to a study of T cell responses to AZD1222 COVID-19 vaccine. Findings and limits, study-wide: There were vaccine-associated CD4 TCRs across spike, dominant at 160-218 and 743-854. Of spike-specific TCRs, nearly half reportedly target regions left unmutated in variants. There were repertoire samples only from the period after the peak T cell response. Donors, mostly white British, included more females; clonal diversity was possibly underestimated.

There are 13 residues in the CDR3. V shed 7 bases and J shed 3 bases, with 9 bases lying between them. Sequenced by immunoSEQ multiplex PCR; TCRdb stores in-frame clones only, minus some. The data contain some 130,000 clones, roughly 88% of them singletons. This sample comprised peripheral blood, obtained 28 days after the second AZD1222 dose. The clonotype originates from an adult who received the AZD1222 COVID-19 vaccine. The chain is built from TRBV12-3 or TRBV12-4 and TRBJ1-4; D unclear. Here the CDR3 DNA reads TGTGCCAGCACCAACAGTCCTAATGAAAAACTGTTTTTT. As protein: CASTNSPNEKLFF.